This TCR beta chain was recovered during a study of blood T cell repertoires in COVID-19. Study background: Sources were T cells, B-cell-depleted T cells, or PBMCs; the material itself was cDNA or gDNA.

Using immunoSEQ multiplex PCR, the repertoire was profiled, and TCRdb retains in-frame clones only, with some absent. The sample lists over 45,000 clones, 60% to 85% occurring once. Germline V CDR1 and CDR2: SGHVS, FQNEAQ. CDR3 length: 13 residues. V lost 0 bases, J lost 5 bases, and 8 bases lay in between. V is TRBV7-8 and J is TRBJ2-7; D perhaps matches TRBD1 (5 bases). This clonotype was sampled from a man aged 50-59 years with active or convalescent COVID-19. Material: peripheral blood. DNA of the CDR3: TGTGCCAGCAGCTTAGCGGGGCGCCACGAGCAGTACTTC. Translating gives CASSLAGRHEQYF.